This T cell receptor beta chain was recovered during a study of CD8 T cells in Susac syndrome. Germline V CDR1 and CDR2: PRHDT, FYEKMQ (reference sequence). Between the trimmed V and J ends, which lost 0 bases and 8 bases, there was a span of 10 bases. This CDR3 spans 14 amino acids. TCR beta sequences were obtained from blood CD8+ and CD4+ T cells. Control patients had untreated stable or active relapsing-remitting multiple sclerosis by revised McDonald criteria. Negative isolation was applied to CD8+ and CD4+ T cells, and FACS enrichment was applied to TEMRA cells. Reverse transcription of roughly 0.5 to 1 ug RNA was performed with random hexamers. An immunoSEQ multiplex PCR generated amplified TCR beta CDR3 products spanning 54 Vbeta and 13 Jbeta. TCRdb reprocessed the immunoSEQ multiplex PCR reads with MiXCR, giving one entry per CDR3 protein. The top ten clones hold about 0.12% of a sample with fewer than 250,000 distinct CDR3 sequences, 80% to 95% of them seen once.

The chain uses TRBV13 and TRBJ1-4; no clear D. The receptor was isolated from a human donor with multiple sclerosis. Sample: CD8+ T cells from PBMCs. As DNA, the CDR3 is TGTGCCAGCAGCTTAGGGAGCTCGGCCGAAAAACTGTTTTTT. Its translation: CASSLGSSAEKLFF.